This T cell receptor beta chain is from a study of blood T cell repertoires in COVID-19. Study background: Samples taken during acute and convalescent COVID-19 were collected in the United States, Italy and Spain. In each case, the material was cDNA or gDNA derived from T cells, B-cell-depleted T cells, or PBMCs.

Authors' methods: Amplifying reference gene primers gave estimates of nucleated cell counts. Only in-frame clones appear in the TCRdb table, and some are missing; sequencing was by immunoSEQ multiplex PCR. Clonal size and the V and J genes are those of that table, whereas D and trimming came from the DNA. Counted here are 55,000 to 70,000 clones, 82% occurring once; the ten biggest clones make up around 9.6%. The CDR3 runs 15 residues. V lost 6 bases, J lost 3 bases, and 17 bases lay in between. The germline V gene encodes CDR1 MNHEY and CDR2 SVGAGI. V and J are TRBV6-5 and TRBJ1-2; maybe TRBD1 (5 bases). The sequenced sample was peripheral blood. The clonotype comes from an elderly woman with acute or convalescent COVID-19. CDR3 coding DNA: TGTGCCAGCAGCCAGGGCGGGGTAGGGGACTATGGCTACACCTTC. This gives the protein CASSQGGVGDYGYTF.